These 30 T cell receptor beta chains share one sample of origin, sequenced in a study of T cell repertoires and HLA-DP antigens. Sequenced by immunoSEQ multiplex PCR; TCRdb stores in-frame clones only, minus some. The sample contains some 120,000 clones, 85% to 95% of which appear only once. No antigen is known for these receptors. Material: CD4+ T cells from PBMCs. The receptors stem from a woman between 18 and 30 years old in good health and CMV-seronegative.

The chain is built from TRBV6-6 and TRBJ1-2; TRBD1 matches at 9 bases. Germline CDR1 reads MNHNY; CDR2 reads SVGAGI (reference sequence). The J segment lost 0 bases and the V segment lost 4 bases, leaving 0 bases of the junction unmatched. The CDR3 has 14 residues. The CDR3 DNA sequence: TGTGCCAGCAGTTGGGACAGGGCTAACTATGGCTACACCTTC. It encodes CASSWDRANYGYTF.

This chain joins TRBV6-1 and TRBJ2-7; maybe TRBD1 (5 bases). The V end was cut by 2 bases, the J end by 4 bases, with 12 bases between. This CDR3 region has 14 residues. Germline CDR1 reads MNHNS; CDR2 reads SASEGT. The CDR3 protein is CASSELGRAYEQYV. The CDR3 bases are TGTGCCAGCAGTGAATTGGGCAGGGCATACGAGCAGTACGTC.

The chain recombines TRBV5-1 with TRBJ2-7; 15 bases agree with TRBD2. The germline V gene encodes CDR1 SGHRS and CDR2 YFSETQ. V lost 0 bases to trimming and J lost 5 bases; unmatched junction nucleotides: 3. The CDR3 has 16 residues. The CDR3 DNA sequence: TGCGCCAGCAGCTTGGCCGGACTAGCGGGAGGGGACGAGCAGTACTTC. It codes for CASSLAGLAGGDEQYF.

The chain couples TRBV9 to TRBJ2-7; D is unclear. CDR1 is SGDLS and CDR2 is YYNGEE in the germline V gene. The length of the CDR3 is 14 residues. V lost 4 bases and J 2 bases, leaving 13 bases between the germline ends. DNA of the CDR3: TGTGCCAGCAGCCATAGGCCCAATCCCTACGAGCAGTACTTC. Protein product: CASSHRPNPYEQYF.

The chain has TRBV28 and TRBJ2-3, with D unresolved. This CDR3 has 12 residues. CDR1 and CDR2 from the germline V gene are MDHEN and SYDVKM. V was shortened by 2 bases and J by 5 bases, with 5 bases between the two germline ends. CDR3 loop: CASSLQEDTQYF. The CDR3 nucleotides are TGTGCCAGCAGTTTACAGGAAGATACGCAGTATTTT.

V is TRBV2 and J is TRBJ2-1; D might be TRBD1 (6 bases). The V gene lost 7 bases and the J gene lost 4 bases, with 14 bases spanning the gap. Germline CDR1 and CDR2: SNHLY and FYNNEI. The CDR3 is made up of 14 amino acids. CDR3 sequence reads: CASTKDSLYNEQFF. CDR3 nucleotides: TGTGCCAGCACCAAGGACAGCCTGTACAATGAGCAGTTCTTC. Supplemented by reference TRBV2 and TRBJ2-1, the full variable domain reads EPEVTQTPSHQVTQMGQEVILRCVPISNHLYFYWYRQILGQKVEFLVSFYNNEISEKSEIFDDQFSVERPDGSNFTLKIRSTKLEDSAMYFCASTKDSLYNEQFFGPGTRLTVL.

The V and J genes are TRBV28 and TRBJ1-4; D is unclear. Germline CDR1 reads MDHEN; CDR2 reads SYDVKM. V gave up 10 bases and J gave up 8 bases, with 17 bases separating them. This CDR3 comprises 13 residues. The CDR3 DNA reads TGTGCCATCCTGGCAGGCGGAGGGGAAAAACTGTTTTTT. The encoded protein is CAILAGGGEKLFF.

This sequence joins TRBV11-2 and TRBJ1-5; the D is unclear. In germline, CDR1 is SGHAT, CDR2 FQNNGV. This CDR3 comprises 13 residues. Trimming took off 1 base at V and 6 bases at J, with 7 bases between the two ends. CDR3 nucleotides: TGTGCCAGCAGCTTAGCCGCGGGTCAGCCCCAGCATTTT. Its translation: CASSLAAGQPQHF.

CDR3 DNA: TGTGCCAGCATCGAACAGACGAATGAAAAACTGTTTTTT. It specifies CASIEQTNEKLFF. This chain links TRBV2 with TRBJ1-4; D gene ambiguous. The CDR3 totals 13 residues. The ends were cut back, 7 bases at V and 5 bases at J, with 11 bases in the middle. Germline V lookup: CDR1 SNHLY, CDR2 FYNNEI.

The J gene is TRBJ1-2, the V gene TRBV6-5; TRBD1 aligns across 9 bases. Unmatched junction bases numbered 9, after V lost 5 bases and J lost 8 bases. The CDR3 consists of 14 residues. The germline V gene has CDR1 MNHEY and CDR2 SVGAGI. This CDR3 reads CASSIQQGARGYTF. CDR3 bases: TGTGCCAGCAGTATTCAACAGGGGGCGCGGGGCTACACCTTC.

This clone was seen more than once but under ten times. The chain combines TRBV28 with TRBJ1-5, with D unclear. Trimming shortened V by 6 bases and J by 5 bases, and 8 bases separated the two germline ends. The CDR3 consists of 12 residues. Germline V CDR1 and CDR2: MDHEN, SYDVKM. The CDR3 DNA follows: TGTGCCAGCAGGCCCAGCCATCAGCCCCAGCATTTT. Protein: CASRPSHQPQHF.

The V gene is TRBV11-2, the J gene TRBJ2-7; 7 nucleotides agree with TRBD2. The CDR3 totals 15 residues. J gave up 7 bases and V 3 bases, and 12 bases lay outside the gene matches. CDR1 is SGHAT, CDR2 FQNNGV, per germline. The CDR3 nucleotides are TGTGCCAGCAGCTTGGAAAGGAGCGGGATCGGGGAGCAGTACTTC. It specifies CASSLERSGIGEQYF.

The gene calls are TRBV29-1 and TRBJ1-1; tentative D call: TRBD1 (6 bases). The V and J ends lost 2 bases and 4 bases respectively, with 17 bases between them. The CDR3 is made up of 15 amino acids. The germline V gene has CDR1 SQVTM and CDR2 ANQGSEA. CDR3 in amino acids: CSVELGGGGGTEAFF. CDR3 DNA: TGCAGCGTTGAATTAGGGGGGGGAGGAGGCACTGAAGCTTTCTTT.

The chain joins TRBV6-1 to TRBJ1-6; the D gene is possibly TRBD1 (5 bases). Looked up from germline, CDR1 is MNHNS and CDR2 is SASEGT. V was shortened by 10 bases and J by 5 bases, with 18 bases between the two germline ends. The CDR3 has 15 residues. CDR3 amino acids: CAIRWGGADNSPLHF. In DNA form, the CDR3 reads TGTGCCATCCGCTGGGGAGGGGCGGATAATTCACCCCTCCACTTT.

The chain couples TRBV28 to TRBJ1-2; TRBD1 aligns across 8 bases. With 10 bases clipped from V and 4 bases from J, the junction kept 20 bases outside the gene matches. The CDR3 contains 17 residues. The germline V gene has CDR1 MDHEN and CDR2 SYDVKM. As DNA, the CDR3 is TGTGCCACTGGGACGCGTGGGGACAGGCCCTACCTCTATGGCTACACCTTC. Encoded protein: CATGTRGDRPYLYGYTF.

Worth noting for this clone: A junction boundary mismatches the germline segment, possibly from a read error. The rearrangement uses TRBV7-7 and TRBJ2-5; 8 nucleotides align to TRBD1. This CDR3 has 17 residues. Per germline, CDR1 SSHAT and CDR2 FNYEAQ (reference sequence). The CDR3 nucleotides read TGTGCTAGCAGCTTAGGCCGACAGGGGAGGTTTCGGGAGACCCAGTACTTC. This sequence encodes CASSLGRQGRFRETQYF.

This rearrangement joins TRBV6-5 to TRBJ2-7, with TRBD1 matching 7 bases. The CDR3 has 14 amino acids. V was clipped by 2 bases and J by 1 base; unmatched bases: 2. Germline V gene sequence: CDR1 MNHEY, CDR2 SVGAGI. CDR3 protein: CASSYRGPSYEQYF. CDR3 DNA sequence: TGTGCCAGCAGTTACAGGGGGCCATCCTACGAGCAGTACTTC.

The chain combines TRBV28 with TRBJ1-5; possible D gene TRBD1, 5 bases. Germline V CDR1 and CDR2: MDHEN, SYDVKM. Trimming shortened V by 3 bases and J by 1 base, and 22 bases separated the two germline ends. The CDR3 spans 19 residues. The DNA of the CDR3 is TGTGCCAGCAGTTTGTACCCGTTACCGGGACTCGGGAGCAATCAGCCCCAGCATTTT. It translates to CASSLYPLPGLGSNQPQHF.

This rearrangement joins TRBV6-1 to TRBJ1-1; D may be TRBD1 (5 bases). This CDR3 is built from 14 residues. The V end was cut by 4 bases, the J end by 0 bases, with 9 bases between. CDR1 and CDR2 (germline): MNHNS, SASEGT. The CDR3, as DNA: TGTGCCAGCAGTGCCGGACACCTGAACACTGAAGCTTTCTTT. Residues: CASSAGHLNTEAFF.

The V and J genes are TRBV19 and TRBJ1-5, with D perhaps TRBD1 (5 bases). The CDR3 has 16 amino acids. The V gene lost 7 bases and the J gene lost 6 bases, with 22 bases spanning the gap. In germline, CDR1 is LNHDA, CDR2 SQIVND (reference sequence). The CDR3 loop reads CASTPRGGEYGQPQHF. The CDR3 nucleotides are TGTGCCAGTACCCCTAGGGGAGGGGAATATGGTCAGCCCCAGCATTTT.

This clone is a singleton in its sample. V and J are TRBV9 and TRBJ1-2; D is possibly TRBD1 (6 bases). The CDR3 runs 16 residues. Trimming pared 0 bases from V and 4 bases from J, leaving 16 bases between. In germline, CDR1 is SGDLS, CDR2 YYNGEE. The CDR3 spells CASSVANRAPSYGYTF. The CDR3 nucleotides read TGTGCCAGCAGCGTAGCGAACAGGGCCCCCTCCTATGGCTACACCTTC.

The V gene is TRBV5-6, the J gene TRBJ1-5; D is undetermined. Germline V gene lookup returns CDR1 SGHDT and CDR2 YYEEEE. The CDR3 is 15 residues long. Trimming took off 4 bases at V and 4 bases at J, with 15 bases between the two ends. The CDR3 region has the DNA TGTGCCAGCAGCCCGGCTCCGGGTCCAAATCAGCCCCAGCATTTT. Residues: CASSPAPGPNQPQHF.

V usage is TRBV6-5 and J usage is TRBJ1-5; maybe TRBD1 (6 bases). CDR1 MNHEY and CDR2 SVGAGI come from the germline V gene. V was cut by 7 bases and J by 5 bases, with 15 bases left in between. The CDR3 extends over 14 amino acids. Written as DNA, the CDR3 is TGTGCCAGCACGTACTTGGGGGCACATCAGCCCCAGCATTTT. This gives the protein CASTYLGAHQPQHF.

The sample holds one count of this clone. The chain couples TRBV9 to TRBJ1-4; D is undetermined. Germline V lookup: CDR1 SGDLS, CDR2 YYNGEE. This CDR3 has 16 residues. V was shortened by 1 base and J by 0 bases, with 10 bases between the two germline ends. Here the CDR3 reads CASSVHGSATNEKLFF. For the CDR3, the DNA is TGTGCCAGCAGCGTACACGGGAGTGCAACTAATGAAAAACTGTTTTTT.

The genes are TRBV4-2 and TRBJ1-5, with 7 bases aligning to TRBD1. The V gene end was trimmed by 4 bases and the J gene end by 7 bases; junction bases not matched to a gene: 13. The CDR3 has 16 amino acids. Germline loops: CDR1 LGHNA, CDR2 YNFKEQ. The CDR3 is CASSRGTGVPGQPQHF. The CDR3 DNA is TGTGCCAGCAGCCGAGGTACAGGGGTCCCCGGGCAGCCCCAGCATTTT.

The V gene is TRBV7-9, the J gene TRBJ1-1, with D uncertain. The germline V gene encodes CDR1 SEHNR and CDR2 FQNEAQ (reference sequence). This CDR3 spans 17 amino acids. The V end lost 7 bases, the J end lost 5 bases, and 26 bases lay between the germline ends. CDR3 residues: CASTPFGGLSGGTEAFF. The CDR3 region has the DNA TGTGCCAGCACCCCCTTCGGCGGGCTATCAGGTGGTACTGAAGCTTTCTTT.

The J gene is TRBJ1-2, the V gene TRBV14, with TRBD1 as a possible D gene (5 bases). CDR3 length equals 16 residues. Trimming stripped 1 base from V and 4 bases from J, with 16 bases between. Germline V lookup: CDR1 SGHDN, CDR2 FVKESK. Here the CDR3 DNA reads TGTGCCAGCAGCCAAGTCCAAGACAGCCCTGCCTATGGCTACACCTTC. This gives the protein CASSQVQDSPAYGYTF.

This chain links TRBV6-1 with TRBJ1-5; TRBD1 aligns across 12 bases. Looked up from germline, CDR1 is MNHNS and CDR2 is SASEGT. The CDR3 is 13 amino acids. The V gene end was trimmed by 6 bases and the J gene end by 11 bases; junction bases not matched to a gene: 5. The CDR3 loop is CASRGTGGLAQHF. CDR3 DNA sequence: TGTGCCAGCAGGGGGACAGGGGGCCTTGCCCAGCATTTT.

CDR3: CASSLSSGLWYF. The CDR3 DNA is TGTGCCAGCAGTTTATCTTCGGGCCTCTGGTACTTC. V and J are TRBV27 and TRBJ2-7; D is uncertain. The CDR3 loop spans 12 amino acids. Germline CDR1 is MNHEY and CDR2 is SMNVEV (reference sequence). V lost 0 bases to trimming and J lost 12 bases, with 12 bases between them.

This rearrangement joins TRBV30 to TRBJ1-2; TRBD1 matches at 7 bases. V lost 2 bases, J lost 4 bases, and 7 bases stayed unmatched. CDR3 size: 14 residues. Per the germline V gene, CDR1 is GTSNPN and CDR2 is SVGIG (reference sequence). The CDR3 DNA follows: TGTGCCTGGAGTCCTAGGGGGCGCAGCTATGGCTACACCTTC. Protein product: CAWSPRGRSYGYTF.